This T cell receptor beta chain was obtained from a study of T cells expressing NK-cell markers. The wider study: Sequencing covered eight donors, seven HCMV-seropositive and one seronegative.

The length of the CDR3 is 13 residues. The germline CDR1 and CDR2 sequences are DFQATT and SNEGSKA (reference sequence). TCRdb re-called the 5' RACE reads; every CDR3 protein appears as one record, without DNA. The sample has about 440,000 distinct CDR3 sequences, and its top ten clones hold approximately 7%. The sequencing input was blood T cells: a sorted CD56 or NKG2C T cell subset, CD4+ or CD8+ T cells, or bulk PBMC T cells (not recorded which). The chain is built from TRBV20-1 and TRBJ2-7. This clonotype was obtained from a woman between 18 and 69 years old in good health. The CDR3 region is CSAQPKRTYEQYF.